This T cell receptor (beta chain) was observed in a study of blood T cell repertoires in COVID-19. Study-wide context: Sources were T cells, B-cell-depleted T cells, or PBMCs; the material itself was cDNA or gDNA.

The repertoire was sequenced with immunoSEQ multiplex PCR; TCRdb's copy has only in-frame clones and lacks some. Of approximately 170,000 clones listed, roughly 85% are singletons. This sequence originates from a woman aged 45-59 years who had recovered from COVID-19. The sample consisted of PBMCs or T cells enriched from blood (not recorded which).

The CDR3 region has the DNA TGCGCCAGCAGCACAGACGGGGGTCTTCGCTTCCTCCACTTT. It is translated as CASSTDGGLRFLHF. The rearrangement joins TRBV5-1 to TRBJ1-6; D is possibly TRBD1 (5 bases). CDR1 SGHRS and CDR2 YFSETQ come from the germline V gene. Trimming stripped 4 bases from V and 15 bases from J, with 20 bases between. The CDR3 contains 14 residues.